Sequencing of this TCR beta chain was carried out in a study of cytomegalovirus exposure and HLA in healthy donors. Whole-study findings and limits: Later findings reportedly placed an Asian-associated ancestry cluster below the roughly 730-donor mean for N-insertions.

The study ran its PCR with 60 Vbeta and 13 Jbeta primers. Produced via immunoSEQ multiplex PCR; TCRdb's table is partial and in-frame only. The data contain about 180,000 clones, approximately 80% of them singletons. The V end was cut by 6 bases, the J end by 2 bases, with 15 bases between. Germline CDR1 MNHNY, CDR2 SVGAGI (reference sequence). The CDR3 runs 15 residues. The sample holds a few counts of this clone. Its antigen remains unidentified. The clonotype was recovered from a man aged 18 to 29 in good health and CMV-seronegative. Sequencing was done on a sample of PBMCs. The rearrangement uses TRBV6-6 and TRBJ2-3, with a tentative D call TRBD1 (5 bases). CDR3 amino acids: CASSYRGWSTDTQYF. The CDR3 DNA is TGTGCCAGCAGCTATAGGGGTTGGTCCACAGATACGCAGTATTTT.